This is a list of T cell receptor beta chains from one sample in a study of T cells in narcolepsy. The protocol was immunoSEQ multiplex PCR, while the TCRdb copy is restricted to in-frame clones and leaves out a portion. The sample has 30,000 or so clones, under 85% seen once. The source material was CD45RA- memory CD4+ T cells from PBMCs. The receptors come from a human donor with narcolepsy. Each CDR3 is given with its conserved first and last residue.

v_call	j_call	cdr3_aa
TRBV7-3	TRBJ1-1	CASSLSSDGRAEAFF
TRBV7-8	TRBJ1-1	CASAWAEVNTEAFF
TRBV5-4	TRBJ2-6	CASSLAGAGANVLTF
TRBV19	TRBJ1-5	CASSPDRFSNQPQHF
TRBV4-3	TRBJ2-1	CASSPDPGVNEQFF
TRBV18	TRBJ2-3	CASSLGDRASDTQYF
TRBV27	TRBJ1-5	CASRQGGQPQHF
TRBV19	TRBJ1-3	CASSISGWEPGNTIYF
TRBV30	TRBJ2-5	CASRGYETQYF
TRBV2	TRBJ1-2	CASRRDKLGYGYTF
TRBV5-1	TRBJ1-3	CASSLDRVLSGNTIYF
TRBV2	TRBJ1-1	CASRFGENTEAFF
TRBV6-5	TRBJ1-1	CASTRTANTEAFF
TRBV4-1	TRBJ2-2	CASSQPTGTNTGELFF
TRBV5-1	TRBJ1-1	CASSPDSGIGTEAFF
TRBV28	TRBJ2-3	CASRGAQGALKDTQYF
TRBV9	TRBJ2-1	CASSVGPTGVALNEQFF
TRBV10-3	TRBJ1-1	CAIKGQGHTEAFF
TRBV15	TRBJ1-1	CATSRGSGPGNTEAFF
TRBV7-9	TRBJ2-5	CASSLVGGSQYF
TRBV5-1	TRBJ1-6	CASSLNGQGRSPLHF
TRBV9	TRBJ2-3	CASSVGASPSTDTQYF
TRBV6-1	TRBJ1-2	CASSPDRDYGYTF
TRBV12-2	TRBJ1-2	CASRDGQAPRKTYGYTF